These 16 T cell receptor beta chains came from one sample sequenced in a study of blood T cell repertoires in COVID-19. This table comes from immunoSEQ multiplex PCR, and its TCRdb copy is limited to in-frame clones, with some not included. The sample holds some 200,000 clones, about 92% seen once. Sequenced material: peripheral blood. These receptors all come from a man aged 25-45 years with acute or convalescent COVID-19.

The chain joins TRBV28 to TRBJ2-7; 7 bases match TRBD2. CDR1 MDHEN and CDR2 SYDVKM come from the germline V gene. The CDR3 loop spans 14 amino acids. With V trimmed by 6 bases and J by 5 bases, 10 bases remained unmatched. CDR3 bases: TGTGCCAGCAGAAATGGACTAGTATCCCACGAGCAGTACTTC. Its protein product is CASRNGLVSHEQYF. The whole variable domain, remainder taken from reference TRBV28 and TRBJ2-7, is DVKVTQSSRYLVKRTGEKVFLECVQDMDHENMFWYRQDPGLGLRLIYFSYDVKMKEKGDIPEGYSVSREKKERFSLILESASTNQTSMYLCASRNGLVSHEQYFGPGTRLTVT.

For the CDR3, the DNA is TGTGCCAGCAGCTTAGCACCGGGACAGTCACACACCATATATTTT. It yields the protein CASSLAPGQSHTIYF. This rearrangement joins TRBV7-8 to TRBJ1-3, with 7 bases that match TRBD1. The CDR3 totals 15 residues. V shed 0 bases, J shed 8 bases, and the junction held 7 bases outside the gene matches. Per the germline V gene, CDR1 is SGHVS and CDR2 is FQNEAQ.

This chain joins TRBV6-5 and TRBJ1-3; 8 nucleotides line up with TRBD1. J was trimmed by 1 base and V by 5 bases; bases with no gene match: 4. CDR1 and CDR2 from the germline V gene are MNHEY and SVGAGI. The CDR3 runs to 15 residues. DNA of the CDR3: TGTGCCAGCAGTCCCCAGGGGGCGTCTGGAAACACCATATATTTT. Translating it yields CASSPQGASGNTIYF.

The V gene is TRBV2, the J gene TRBJ1-6; TRBD1 agrees at 7 bases. The CDR3 loop spans 14 amino acids. J was trimmed by 10 bases and V by 6 bases; bases with no gene match: 9. Germline values: CDR1 SNHLY, CDR2 FYNNEI. The CDR3 reads CASRLRGGQSPLHF. The CDR3 coding sequence is TGTGCCAGCAGGCTCCGAGGGGGCCAGTCACCCCTCCACTTT.

The CDR3 protein is CASQRAGRGTEAFF. Written as DNA, the CDR3 is TGTGCCAGCCAAAGGGCTGGCCGGGGCACTGAAGCTTTCTTT. This chain links TRBV5-6 with TRBJ1-1; no clear D. Germline V gives CDR1 SGHDT, CDR2 YYEEEE. V lost 7 bases, J lost 4 bases, and 17 bases lay in between. This CDR3 region has 14 residues.

The chain uses TRBV19 and TRBJ1-6; no firm D call. The V gene's germline CDR1 is LNHDA and CDR2 SQIVND (reference sequence). V dropped 5 bases and J dropped 10 bases, with 18 bases sitting between them. The CDR3 runs to 15 residues. DNA of the CDR3: TGTGCCAGTAGTCCCGGGGTAGGGAGAGTCTCACCCCTCCACTTT. This sequence encodes CASSPGVGRVSPLHF. Supplemented by reference TRBV19 and TRBJ1-6, the full variable domain reads DGGITQSPKYLFRKEGQNVTLSCEQNLNHDAMYWYRQDPGQGLRLIYYSQIVNDFQKGDIAEGYSVSREKKESFPLTVTSAQKNPTAFYLCASSPGVGRVSPLHFGNGTRLTVT.

The chain combines TRBV5-1 with TRBJ2-7, with 13 positions matching TRBD2. There are 15 residues in the CDR3. J was trimmed by 5 bases and V by 4 bases; bases with no gene match: 6. In germline, CDR1 is SGHRS, CDR2 YFSETQ. The CDR3 DNA sequence: TGCGCCAGCAGCATGACTAGCGGGGGGCGAAACGAGCAGTACTTC. Amino acid sequence: CASSMTSGGRNEQYF.

The CDR3 loop is CASSLWGLAAYEQYF. CDR3 coding DNA: TGTGCCAGCAGCTTATGGGGACTAGCTGCCTACGAGCAGTACTTC. This sequence joins TRBV11-3 and TRBJ2-7; 9 nucleotides match TRBD2. Germline V CDR1 and CDR2: SGHNT, YENEEA. There are 15 residues in the CDR3. V lost 2 bases and J lost 2; bases outside the gene matches: 4.

The CDR3 sequence: CASSHKPQGAAEAFF. As DNA, the CDR3 is TGTGCCAGCAGTCATAAACCGCAGGGGGCGGCTGAAGCTTTCTTT. V usage is TRBV6-5 and J usage is TRBJ1-1, with 8 nucleotides matching TRBD1. There are 15 residues in the CDR3. V trimming: 5 bases; J trimming: 6 bases; junction bases outside the gene matches: 11. Germline assignment: CDR1 MNHEY and CDR2 SVGAGI.

This clone was observed once. V and J are TRBV5-1 and TRBJ1-4; 7 nucleotides agree with TRBD1. Germline CDR1 reads SGHRS; CDR2 reads YFSETQ. The V gene end was trimmed by 4 bases and the J gene end by 6 bases; junction bases not matched to a gene: 3. The CDR3 is made up of 13 amino acids. CDR3 in DNA: TGCGCCAGCAGCCAAGGGACAGATGAAAAACTGTTTTTT. It specifies CASSQGTDEKLFF.

This clone has just one count. The rearrangement links TRBV30 to TRBJ1-1; D call uncertain. The CDR3 runs to 13 residues. V lost 0 bases, J lost 6 bases, and 11 bases lay in between. CDR1 is GTSNPN and CDR2 is SVGIG in the germline V gene (reference sequence). The CDR3 region is CAWSVTVVAEAFF. The CDR3 bases are TGTGCCTGGAGTGTAACAGTCGTAGCTGAAGCTTTCTTT.

V and J are TRBV7-9 and TRBJ1-6; TRBD1 matches at 8 bases. The CDR3 sequence is 15 residues long. The J segment lost 5 bases and the V segment lost 5 bases, leaving 5 bases of the junction unmatched. CDR1 SEHNR and CDR2 FQNEAQ come from the germline V gene (reference sequence). The CDR3 sequence is CASSRQGIDNSPLHF. DNA of the CDR3: TGTGCCAGCAGCAGACAGGGGATCGATAATTCACCCCTCCACTTT.

CDR3 amino acids: CASSPRVTGTQETQYF. As DNA, the CDR3 is TGTGCCAGCAGCCCGCGGGTAACAGGGACCCAAGAGACCCAGTACTTC. The chain combines TRBV9 with TRBJ2-5; D is perhaps TRBD1 (6 bases). This CDR3 comprises 16 residues. CDR1 and CDR2 (germline): SGDLS, YYNGEE. V lost 4 bases and J 1 base, leaving 17 bases between the germline ends.

This clone was counted once. The rearrangement joins TRBV3-1 (or the pseudogene TRBV3-2) to TRBJ1-1; a weak D match, TRBD1 (6 bases). Germline CDR1 reads LGHDT; CDR2 reads YNNKEL (reference sequence). With 4 bases removed from V and 2 bases from J, the gap between germline ends came to 14 bases. This CDR3 comprises 15 residues. This chain's CDR3 is CASSRSQGYNTEAFF. The CDR3 coding sequence is TGTGCCAGCAGCCGCTCGCAGGGGTATAACACTGAAGCTTTCTTT.

The chain has TRBV5-1 and TRBJ2-3; D may be TRBD1 (6 bases). The CDR3 runs to 15 residues. CDR1 and CDR2 (germline): SGHRS, YFSETQ. V gave up 3 bases and J gave up 0 bases, with 11 bases separating them. CDR3 in amino acids: CASSSPGQSTDTQYF. In nucleotides, the CDR3 is TGCGCCAGCAGCTCCCCGGGACAAAGCACAGATACGCAGTATTTT. Supplemented by reference TRBV5-1 and TRBJ2-3, the full variable domain reads KAGVTQTPRYLIKTRGQQVTLSCSPISGHRSVSWYQQTPGQGLQFLFEYFSETQRNKGNFPGRFSGRQFSNSRSEMNVSTLELGDSALYLCASSSPGQSTDTQYFGPGTRLTVL.

The chain is built from TRBV5-4 and TRBJ2-3, with 11 bases identical to TRBD2. J gave up 0 bases and V 4 bases, and 10 bases lay outside the gene matches. Per germline, CDR1 SGHNT and CDR2 YYREEE (reference sequence). The CDR3 covers 18 residues. The CDR3 region is CASSKGTSGEKSTDTQYF. The CDR3 region has the DNA TGTGCCAGCAGCAAGGGGACTAGCGGAGAGAAAAGCACAGATACGCAGTATTTT.